This record concerns one TCR beta chain sequence. In the PCR, 60 Vbeta and 13 Jbeta primers were used. Sequencing was performed with immunoSEQ multiplex PCR; in TCRdb, only in-frame clones are kept and a portion is missing. The sample holds 150,000 to 200,000 clones, approximately 83% seen once. V was shortened by 6 bases and J by 9 bases, with 11 bases between the two germline ends. This CDR3 contains 12 residues. The V gene's germline CDR1 is SNHLY and CDR2 FYNNEI. This sample was included in a study of cytomegalovirus exposure and HLA in healthy donors. The material sequenced was PBMCs. This clonotype originated in a young man in good health and CMV-seropositive. The rearrangement uses TRBV2 and TRBJ2-2; tentative D call: TRBD1 (5 bases). This CDR3 is CASSKTVRELFF. CDR3 coding DNA: TGTGCCAGCAGCAAGACAGTGAGGGAGCTGTTTTTT.